By frequency in the sample, the clone carrying this TCR beta chain is medium-sized. No antigen is known for it. Looked up from germline, CDR1 is SGHNT and CDR2 is YYREEE (reference sequence). J lost 0 bases, V lost 1 base, and 8 bases had no gene match. This CDR3 spans 18 amino acids. This sample was included in a study of T cell repertoires in aging, cancer and after chemotherapy. For the study at large: Paired samples before and after chemotherapy came from chronic lymphocytic leukemia patients on fludarabine- or bendamustine-based regimens. The whole study produced a dataset of several million TCR reads. Points from the study as a whole: Healthy donors lost TCR diversity with age mainly through richness, cancer patients through richness and evenness.

Peripheral blood genomic DNA, not sorted cells or RNA, was the template. A mixed TRB-A/B primer pool amplified rearranged TRB by multiplex touch-down PCR. TCRdb reprocessed the multiplex PCR reads with MiXCR, giving one entry per CDR3 protein. This table holds approximately 1,500 distinct CDR3 sequences, around 26% found once. This rearrangement joins TRBV5-4 to TRBJ2-1; the match to TRBD2 covers 9 bases. This clonotype was sampled from a human donor with a blood cancer. The sequencing input was blood. CDR3 protein: CASSLLVVAGDSYNEQFF. The CDR3 coding sequence is TGTGCCAGCAGCTTGTTGGTGGTAGCGGGGGACTCCTACAATGAGCAGTTCTTC.